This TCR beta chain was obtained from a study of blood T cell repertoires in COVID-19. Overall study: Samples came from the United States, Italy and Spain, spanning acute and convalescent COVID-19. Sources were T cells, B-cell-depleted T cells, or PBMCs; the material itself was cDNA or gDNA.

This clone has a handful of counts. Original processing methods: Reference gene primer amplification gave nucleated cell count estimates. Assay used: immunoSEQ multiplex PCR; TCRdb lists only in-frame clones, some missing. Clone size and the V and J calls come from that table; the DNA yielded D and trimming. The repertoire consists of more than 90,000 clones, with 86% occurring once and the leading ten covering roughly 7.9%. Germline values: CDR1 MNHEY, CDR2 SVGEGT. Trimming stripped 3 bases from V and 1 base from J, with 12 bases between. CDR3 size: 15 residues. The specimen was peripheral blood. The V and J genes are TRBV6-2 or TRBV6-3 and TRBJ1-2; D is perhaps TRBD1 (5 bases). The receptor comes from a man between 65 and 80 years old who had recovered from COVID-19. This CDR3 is CASSYGGALNYGYTF. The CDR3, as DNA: TGTGCCAGCAGTTATGGAGGGGCCCTTAACTATGGCTACACCTTC.